This entry is about one T cell receptor beta chain. Its target is unknown. The CDR3 loop spans 15 amino acids. V shed 3 bases and J shed 2 bases, with 11 bases lying between them. Looked up from germline, CDR1 is SGHVS and CDR2 is FQNEAQ. The sample belongs to a study of tumor-infiltrating lymphocytes in localized non-small cell lung cancer. On the study more broadly: Patients included smokers and never-smokers with various histologies, some sampled after neoadjuvant chemotherapy.

Study results and caveats: Different pieces of the same tissue were used for each assay. Tumor T-cell fraction was not associated with recurrence-free survival. No T-cell fraction difference was seen between IM1 and IM2 tumors.

Only in-frame clones appear in the TCRdb table, and some are missing; sequencing was by immunoSEQ multiplex PCR. The repertoire consists of over 15,000 clones, with about four fifths occurring once and the leading ten covering approximately 8.2%. V is TRBV7-8 and J is TRBJ1-5, with a weak D call TRBD1 (5 bases). The sequencing input was lung tumor tissue. The source is a human donor with non-small cell lung cancer. DNA for the CDR3: TGTGCCAGCAGCTTCAAAGGGGTGCGCAATCAGCCCCAGCATTTT. The encoded protein is CASSFKGVRNQPQHF.